This is a list of T cell receptor beta chains from one sample in a study of cytomegalovirus exposure and HLA in healthy donors. Repertoires were generated with immunoSEQ multiplex PCR, while TCRdb's copy carries only in-frame clones and drops some. The repertoire holds a few hundred thousand clones, with roughly 86% as singletons. The specimen was PBMCs. The receptors come from a woman aged 40 to 50 in good health and CMV-seropositive. The CDR3 runs from the conserved cysteine through the conserved F or W. D genes are given only for firm matches. Size tells how often a clone was seen (once, few, many) or the class of an expanded clone, and some rows leave it out.

-	TRBV9	TRBD2	TRBJ2-2	CASSARGTSGRVGGELFF	TGTGCCAGCAGCGCTAGGGGGACTAGCGGGAGGGTAGGCGGGGAGCTGTTTTTT
-	TRBV20-1	-	TRBJ2-7	CSAQDYEQYF	TGCAGTGCTCAGGACTACGAGCAGTACTTC
-	TRBV10-3	TRBD1	TRBJ2-2	CAIRGQGAGGELFF	TGTGCCATCAGGGGACAGGGGGCCGGCGGGGAGCTGTTTTTT
-	TRBV4-3	TRBD1	TRBJ1-2	CASSQRDSEGYTF	TGCGCCAGCAGCCAGAGGGACAGCGAAGGCTACACCTTC
-	TRBV19	-	TRBJ1-5	CASSIRGKGNQPQHF	TGTGCCAGTAGTATTCGAGGGAAAGGCAATCAGCCCCAGCATTTT
-	TRBV9	TRBD2	TRBJ2-1	CASSEGLVSLDEQFF	TGTGCCAGCAGCGAGGGACTAGTTTCACTGGATGAGCAGTTCTTC
few	TRBV29-1	TRBD2	TRBJ2-1	CSVALGTSSYEQFF	TGCAGCGTTGCCCTTGGGACTAGCAGCTATGAGCAGTTCTTC
-	TRBV6-5	-	TRBJ2-1	CASSYNQALFF	TGTGCCAGCAGTTATAACCAGGCCCTGTTCTTC
-	TRBV25-1	TRBD1	TRBJ1-2	CASSEGQGRWANYGYTF	TGTGCCAGCAGTGAGGGACAGGGGCGCTGGGCTAACTATGGCTACACCTTC
-	TRBV9	-	TRBJ1-1	CASSPGTLLTEAFF	TGTGCCAGCAGCCCCGGGACTTTACTTACTGAAGCTTTCTTT
-	TRBV4-3	-	TRBJ2-5	CASSPRGEGTQYF	TGCGCCAGCAGCCCCCGAGGAGAAGGGACCCAGTACTTC
-	TRBV19	TRBD1	TRBJ1-6	CASSGTGGNSPLHF	TGTGCCAGTAGTGGGACAGGGGGCAATTCACCCCTCCACTTT
-	TRBV2	TRBD2	TRBJ2-7	CASTTGGSYEQYF	TGTGCCAGCACGACGGGGGGGAGCTACGAGCAGTACTTC
once	TRBV25-1	-	TRBJ2-2	CASSESGFPGELFF	TGTGCCAGCAGTGAATCCGGTTTCCCCGGGGAGCTGTTTTTT
-	TRBV7-7	TRBD2	TRBJ2-1	CASSRGLAGSNEQFF	TGTGCCAGCAGCCGGGGACTAGCGGGCTCAAATGAGCAGTTCTTC
-	TRBV28	TRBD1	TRBJ1-1	CASSLEAWQGAPEAFF	TGTGCCAGCAGTTTAGAGGCTTGGCAGGGGGCCCCTGAAGCTTTCTTT
-	TRBV7-9	-	TRBJ2-1	CASSPQNEQFF	TGTGCCAGCAGCCCCCAAAATGAGCAGTTCTTC
-	TRBV10-3	TRBD2	TRBJ2-7	CAISVGGNYEQYF	TGTGCCATCAGTGTCGGGGGGAACTACGAGCAGTACTTC
few	TRBV6-6	-	TRBJ2-7	CASGRSDYEQYF	TGTGCCAGCGGGAGGAGTGACTACGAGCAGTACTTC
-	TRBV7-2	TRBD1	TRBJ2-7	CASSSQLGQGVNEQYF	TGTGCCAGCAGCTCCCAGCTGGGACAGGGGGTTAACGAGCAGTACTTC
-	TRBV19	-	TRBJ1-1	CASTHNTEAFF	TGTGCCAGTACCCATAACACTGAAGCTTTCTTT
-	TRBV7-9	-	TRBJ2-7	CAANRQGHSYEQYF	TGTGCCGCGAACCGGCAGGGACACTCCTACGAGCAGTACTTC
-	TRBV28	TRBD2	TRBJ2-1	CASSLLSLAGPREQFF	TGTGCCAGCAGTTTATTAAGTCTAGCGGGACCGCGTGAGCAGTTCTTC
few	TRBV28	TRBD1	TRBJ1-3	CASTQGAGNTIYF	TGTGCCAGCACCCAGGGGGCCGGAAACACCATATATTTT
-	TRBV28	TRBD1	TRBJ2-7	CASSRQGAYEQYF	TGTGCCAGCAGCCGACAGGGGGCCTACGAGCAGTACTTC
-	TRBV6-1	-	TRBJ1-2	CASSDHSQGEDGYTF	TGTGCCAGCAGTGATCACTCACAGGGAGAGGATGGCTACACCTTC
-	TRBV19	TRBD1	TRBJ2-5	CASSSGQGAEETQYF	TGTGCCAGTAGTTCGGGACAGGGTGCGGAAGAGACCCAGTACTTC
-	TRBV29-1	-	TRBJ2-7	CSAFFGDSNYEQYF	TGCAGCGCCTTTTTTGGGGACTCTAACTACGAGCAGTACTTC
few	TRBV27	TRBD1	TRBJ2-1	CASSSQGMTYNEQFF	TGTGCCAGCAGTTCACAGGGGATGACCTACAATGAGCAGTTCTTC
-	TRBV7-6	TRBD2	TRBJ2-5	CASSLGFGTSPLGTQYF	TGTGCCAGCAGCTTAGGATTTGGGACTAGCCCCTTAGGGACCCAGTACTTC
-	TRBV29-1	TRBD1	TRBJ2-1	CSVDRGTEQFF	TGCAGCGTAGACAGGGGGACTGAGCAGTTCTTC
-	TRBV28	TRBD1	TRBJ1-2	CASSLQPGQGADYGYTF	TGTGCCAGCAGTCTCCAACCGGGACAGGGGGCTGACTATGGCTACACCTTC
-	TRBV5-1	-	TRBJ2-7	CASSLVGSDEQYF	TGCGCCAGCAGCTTGGTGGGGAGCGACGAGCAGTACTTC
-	TRBV7-9	-	TRBJ2-5	CASSFPTDRREETQYF	TGTGCCAGCAGTTTTCCAACCGACAGGAGAGAAGAGACCCAGTACTTC
-	TRBV7-9	TRBD2	TRBJ2-5	CASSEGGLAGGPVETQYF	TGTGCCAGCAGCGAAGGGGGACTAGCGGGAGGGCCGGTAGAGACCCAGTACTTC
-	TRBV7-9	TRBD1	TRBJ1-6	CASSPGVLQGALNNSPLHF	TGTGCCAGCAGCCCAGGGGTCCTACAGGGGGCGCTTAATAATTCACCCCTCCACTTT
once	TRBV5-1	-	TRBJ2-3	CASRLTGFTDTQYF	TGCGCCAGCAGATTAACCGGTTTCACAGATACGCAGTATTTT
-	TRBV4-2	-	TRBJ2-5	CASSQNRGRQETQYF	TGTGCCAGCAGCCAAAACCGGGGGAGACAAGAGACCCAGTACTTC
-	TRBV2	-	TRBJ2-3	CARQRLGDTQYF	TGTGCCAGGCAGCGGCTGGGGGATACGCAGTATTTT
-	TRBV30	TRBD2	TRBJ2-1	CAWSAKEGLAGVFFYNEQFF	TGTGCCTGGAGTGCGAAAGAGGGACTAGCGGGAGTCTTCTTCTACAATGAGCAGTTCTTC
-	TRBV27	-	TRBJ2-5	CASSLGQGGEVTQYF	TGTGCCAGCAGTTTAGGGCAGGGTGGGGAAGTGACCCAGTACTTC
-	TRBV6-5	TRBD1	TRBJ2-7	CASSLAGGREQYF	TGTGCCAGCAGTTTAGCAGGGGGACGCGAGCAGTACTTC
-	TRBV30	-	TRBJ1-1	CAWSVSRVTMNTEAFF	TGTGCCTGGAGCGTATCCAGGGTTACGATGAACACTGAAGCTTTCTTT
-	TRBV11-2	-	TRBJ2-2	CASSRSNRDLTGELFF	TGTGCCAGCAGCCGAAGCAACAGGGACCTCACCGGGGAGCTGTTTTTT
-	TRBV6-1	-	TRBJ1-2	CASSGQAYGYTF	TGTGCCAGCAGTGGCCAGGCCTATGGCTACACCTTC
-	TRBV5-5	TRBD2	TRBJ2-5	CASSLTSGRAIGETQYF	TGTGCCAGCAGCCTGACTAGCGGGAGGGCCATAGGAGAGACCCAGTACTTC
few	TRBV19	TRBD1	TRBJ1-5	CASSPTGIGRQPQHF	TGTGCCAGTAGCCCGACAGGGATAGGGCGTCAGCCCCAGCATTTT
-	TRBV30	-	TRBJ2-2	CASSVNTGELFF	TGTGCCTCTAGCGTAAACACCGGGGAGCTGTTTTTT
-	TRBV5-6	TRBD2	TRBJ2-7	CASTPPPTSGNTYEQYF	TGTGCCAGCACACCCCCACCGACTAGCGGGAACACCTACGAGCAGTACTTC
-	TRBV30	-	TRBJ1-3	CAWSAEWDTIYF	TGTGCCTGGAGTGCGGAGTGGGACACCATATATTTT
-	TRBV28	-	TRBJ2-2	CASTFYGELFF	TGTGCCAGCACTTTCTACGGGGAGCTGTTTTTT